The following is a T cell receptor (beta chain) sequence with its context. Its cognate antigen is unknown. This sample was included in a study of shared clonotypes between healthy human individuals. The overall study: CD8 memory received one plate per donor, CD8 naive two, CD4 memory three and CD4 naive three.

Points from the study as a whole: The expectation was that sequencing depth would affect clonotype sharing among donors. A reduction in generation probabilities was seen for non-shared clonotypes relative to those shared by all four donors.

The CDR3 runs 15 residues. V lost 0 bases to trimming and J lost 0 bases, with 7 bases between them. CDR1 is KGHSH, CDR2 LQKENI, per germline. Profiling relied on immunoSEQ multiplex PCR, and the TCRdb table lists in-frame clones only, not all of them. The repertoire consists of about 380,000 clones, with just over 95% occurring once and the leading ten covering more than 0.3%. None of the donors, who were healthy HIV-negative adults, had recently had acute infections or vaccinations. The V call is TRBV18, the J call TRBJ2-3; D is unclear. The sequence was collected from a man under 40 in good health. Material: memory CD8+ T cells sorted from blood. The sample's subset: CD45RO+ cells pooled with CCR7-negative TemRA cells. The CDR3 protein is CASSPPLDSTDTQYF. CDR3 DNA sequence: TGTGCCAGCTCACCACCCTTAGACAGCACAGATACGCAGTATTTT.